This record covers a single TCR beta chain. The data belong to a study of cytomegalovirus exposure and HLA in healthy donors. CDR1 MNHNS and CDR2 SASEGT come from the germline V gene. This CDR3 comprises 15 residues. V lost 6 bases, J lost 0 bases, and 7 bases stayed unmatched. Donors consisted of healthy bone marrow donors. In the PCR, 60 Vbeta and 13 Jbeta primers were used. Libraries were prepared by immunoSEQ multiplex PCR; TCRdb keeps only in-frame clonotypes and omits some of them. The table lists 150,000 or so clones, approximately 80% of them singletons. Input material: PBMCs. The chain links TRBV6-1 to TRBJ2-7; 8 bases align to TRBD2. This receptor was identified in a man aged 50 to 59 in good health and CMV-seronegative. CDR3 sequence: CASRLPGLGSYEQYF. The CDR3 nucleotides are TGTGCCAGCAGACTTCCGGGACTAGGCTCCTACGAGCAGTACTTC.